Following are 10 T cell receptor beta chains from one sample sequenced in a study of post-analysis software for immune sequencing data. Antigen specificity for these receptors is unknown. cDNA libraries of TCR beta carried unique molecular identifiers. TCRdb used MiXCR to reprocess the PCR reads, holding one entry per CDR3 protein. The table records about 770,000 distinct CDR3 sequences, around 45% of them present only once. Study results and limitations: In patients, about 5 TRBV segments were more frequent than in controls, with TRBV5-6, TRBV5-1 and TRBV20-1 among them.

Sequenced input: blood. Receptor source: a girl between 10 and 17 years old with multiple sclerosis.

V usage is TRBV27 and J usage is TRBJ2-7, with a tentative D call TRBD2 (7 bases). The CDR3 has 19 amino acids. CDR1 and CDR2 from the germline V gene are MNHEY and SMNVEV (reference sequence). V was cut by 3 bases and J by 0 bases, with 24 bases left in between. The CDR3 DNA reads as TGTGCCAGCAGTTTGGCAGGGGCAAGGGGGGGCCCGAGCTCCTACGAGCAGTACTTC. The encoded protein is CASSLAGARGGPSSYEQYF.

This clonotype was detected a few times. This chain joins TRBV29-1 and TRBJ2-3; D is perhaps TRBD1 or TRBD2 (6 bases each). This CDR3 is 13 amino acids long. CDR1 and CDR2 from the germline V gene are SQVTM and ANQGSEA. Trimming removed 2 bases from V and 4 bases from J, with 10 bases in between. This chain's CDR3 is CSVESGEADTQYF. CDR3 DNA: TGCAGCGTTGAATCAGGGGAGGCAGATACGCAGTATTTT.

This clonotype was recorded a few times. One end of the junction fails to match germline, which may point to a read error. The genes are TRBV6-2 or TRBV6-3 and TRBJ1-4; D call uncertain. Germline V gene lookup returns CDR1 MNHEY and CDR2 SVGEGT. This CDR3 is built from 14 residues. CDR3 DNA: TGTGCCAGCAGTTACGGCGGATCGGATGAAAAACGGTTTTTT. Translated, it gives CASSYGGSDEKRFF.

The rearrangement joins TRBV25-1 to TRBJ2-2, with D uncertain. Between the trimmed V and J ends, which lost 1 base and 0 bases, there was a span of 9 bases. Germline CDR1 reads MGHDK; CDR2 reads SYGVNS. The CDR3 totals 16 residues. The CDR3 coding sequence is TGTGCCAGCAGTGAATTTACGGTGGCGAACACCGGGGAGCTGTTTTTT. This codes for CASSEFTVANTGELFF.

V usage is TRBV24-1 and J usage is TRBJ2-3; tentatively, D is TRBD1 (6 bases). Germline V gene sequence: CDR1 KGHDR, CDR2 SFDVKD. Trimming took off 8 bases at V and 0 bases at J, with 11 bases between the two ends. CDR3 length equals 14 residues. CDR3 sequence (DNA): TGTGCCACCAACGGGACAACAAGCACAGATACGCAGTATTTT. Protein sequence: CATNGTTSTDTQYF.

The chain is built from TRBV3-1 and TRBJ2-5; 14 bases match TRBD2. V lost 3 bases to trimming and J lost 11 bases; unmatched junction nucleotides: 17. The CDR3 sequence is 18 residues long. Germline lookup yields CDR1 LGHDT and CDR2 YNNKEL (reference sequence). CDR3 region: CASSQEGTSGRWNNEQYF. The CDR3 nucleotides are TGTGCCAGCAGCCAGGAAGGGACTAGCGGGAGATGGAACAATGAGCAGTACTTC.

Only a few counts were recorded for this clonotype. This chain links TRBV15 with TRBJ1-1; a weak D match, TRBD1 (6 bases). The CDR3 length is 15 residues. The ends were cut back, 0 bases at V and 4 bases at J, with 12 bases in the middle. Germline CDR1 and CDR2: LNHNV and YYDKDF (reference sequence). In DNA form, the CDR3 reads TGTGCCACCAGCAGAGATCCGGCAGGGGCCACTGAAGCTTTCTTT. Protein product: CATSRDPAGATEAFF.

This clonotype was picked up a small number of times. V usage is TRBV7-9 and J usage is TRBJ2-7, with D hard to call. The CDR3 runs 13 residues. CDR1 and CDR2 (germline): SEHNR, FQNEAQ (reference sequence). V was trimmed by 5 bases and J by 0 bases, leaving 8 bases between them. CDR3 nucleotides: TGTGCCAGCAGCCACGACGACTCCTACGAGCAGTACTTC. Residues: CASSHDDSYEQYF.

With respect to this clonotype: The conserved final phenylalanine or tryptophan is absent from the CDR3, which likely points to a read error. This rearrangement joins TRBV20-1 to TRBJ2-4; TRBD2 agrees at 7 bases. V dropped 6 bases and J dropped 8; count of bases not matched to a gene: 16. This CDR3 is built from 15 residues. Germline assignment: CDR1 DFQATT and CDR2 SNEGSKA (reference sequence). The CDR3 DNA sequence: TGCAGTGCCCCCCAATTGTGGGAGGGCGGGGACATTCAGTACTGC. Its protein is CSAPQLWEGGDIQYC.

The sample holds a few counts of this clonotype. The chain employs TRBV18 and TRBJ2-3; no definite D call. The CDR3 contains 14 residues. Trimming cost V 3 bases and J 4 bases, with 11 bases left between them. CDR1 KGHSH and CDR2 LQKENI come from the germline V gene. The CDR3 spells CASSPRQFADTQYF. The CDR3 DNA is TGTGCCAGCTCACCCCGTCAGTTTGCAGATACGCAGTATTTT.